This T cell receptor beta chain was recovered during a study of cytomegalovirus exposure and HLA in healthy donors. General study points: In vitro checks showed that a few CMV-associated chains really do target CMV antigens.

Note on this clone: Antigen unknown.

The CDR3 contains 21 residues. Germline V gene sequence: CDR1 MGHRA, CDR2 YSYEKL. With 4 bases clipped from V and 2 bases from J, the junction kept 21 bases outside the gene matches. Repertoires were generated with immunoSEQ multiplex PCR, while TCRdb's copy carries only in-frame clones and drops some. Among 95,000 to 150,000 clones listed, around 86% were seen once. The chain carries TRBV4-1 and TRBJ1-4; 8 bases map to TRBD1. The sample taken for sequencing was PBMCs. The TCR comes from a woman aged 18-30 years in good health and CMV-seronegative. The CDR3 reads CASSPPFLSGGRSTTNEKLFF. The CDR3 nucleotides are TGCGCCAGCAGCCCACCGTTTCTATCAGGGGGCAGAAGTACGACTAATGAAAAACTGTTTTTT.